This entry lists 28 T cell receptor beta chains sequenced from one sample in a study of shared clonotypes between healthy human individuals. Generated by immunoSEQ multiplex PCR, the TCRdb table keeps only in-frame clones and is missing some. The table lists more than 600,000 clones, 92% of them singletons. Naive CD8 cells lacked CD45RO, underwent positive selection for CCR7 and left out terminally differentiated effector memory CD45RA+ cells. The specimen sequenced was naive CD8+ T cells sorted from blood. Receptors originate from a man aged 30-40 years in good health.

V is TRBV28 and J is TRBJ2-7; tentatively, D is TRBD2 (5 bases). Between the trimmed V and J ends, which lost 2 bases and 2 bases, there was a span of 10 bases. The length of the CDR3 is 14 residues. Germline assignment: CDR1 MDHEN and CDR2 SYDVKM. DNA for the CDR3: TGTGCCAGCAGTTTAGTCGGCGGGCCCTACGAGCAGTACTTC. This gives the protein CASSLVGGPYEQYF.

V is TRBV11-3 and J is TRBJ2-7; perhaps TRBD2 as D (5 bases). Germline-derived CDR1 and CDR2 are SGHNT and YENEEA. V lost 1 base to trimming and J lost 7 bases, with 11 bases between them. This CDR3 region has 13 residues. CDR3: CASSLGPREEQYF. The CDR3 nucleotides are TGTGCCAGCAGCTTAGGACCCCGGGAAGAGCAGTACTTC.

As regards this clone: Distinct nucleotide sequences in the sample also encode this CDR3. V usage is TRBV28 and J usage is TRBJ2-3; 8 bases align to TRBD2. The CDR3 extends over 15 amino acids. CDR1 and CDR2 (germline): MDHEN, SYDVKM. V gave up 2 bases and J gave up 3 bases; unmatched junction bases: 4. The CDR3 reads CASSLGSGSTDTQYF. CDR3 DNA sequence: TGTGCCAGCAGTTTAGGGAGCGGGAGTACAGATACGCAGTATTTT.

This clone was counted once. The genes are TRBV4-1 and TRBJ2-3, with TRBD1 identical over 12 bases. J lost 7 bases, V lost 3 bases, and 5 bases had no gene match. Germline V lookup: CDR1 MGHRA, CDR2 YSYEKL. This CDR3 has 15 residues. The CDR3 loop reads CASSQGQGASYTQYF. Here the CDR3 DNA reads TGCGCCAGCAGCCAGGGACAGGGGGCTTCCTATACGCAGTATTTT.

V is TRBV28 and J is TRBJ2-1, with TRBD1 matching over 7 bases. J lost 8 bases, V lost 1 base, and 8 bases had no gene match. The CDR3 extends over 15 amino acids. The germline gives CDR1 MDHEN, CDR2 SYDVKM. The CDR3 DNA sequence: TGTGCCAGCAGTTTATATAAGGGGGCGAGCTATGAGCAGTTCTTC. Protein: CASSLYKGASYEQFF.

This chain joins TRBV19 and TRBJ2-1; no clear D gene. Germline V gene lookup returns CDR1 LNHDA and CDR2 SQIVND (reference sequence). The CDR3 runs 16 residues. V lost 3 bases and J lost 0, with 12 bases in between. CDR3 in DNA: TGTGCCAGTAGTATCACTCCCTCGTACTCCTACAATGAGCAGTTCTTC. The encoded protein is CASSITPSYSYNEQFF.

The chain carries TRBV7-2 and TRBJ2-2; 8 nucleotides line up with TRBD1. This CDR3 is 16 amino acids long. CDR1 and CDR2 from the germline V gene are SGHTA and FQGNSA. The trim removed 5 bases at V and 5 bases at J, leaving 10 bases unmatched. CDR3 protein: CASSPPQGAQTGELFF. CDR3 DNA: TGTGCCAGCAGCCCGCCCCAGGGGGCGCAGACCGGGGAGCTGTTTTTT. Filled out from reference TRBV7-2 and TRBJ2-2, the complete variable domain reads GAGVSQSPSNKVTEKGKDVELRCDPISGHTALYWYRQSLGQGLEFLIYFQGNSAPDKSGLPSDRFSAERTGGSVSTLTIQRTQQEDSAVYLCASSPPQGAQTGELFFGEGSRLTVL.

The rearrangement links TRBV6-5 to TRBJ2-7; D uncertain. Germline CDR1 is MNHEY and CDR2 is SVGAGI. Trimming stripped 4 bases from V and 2 bases from J, with 12 bases between. The CDR3 extends over 14 amino acids. The CDR3 sequence: CASSSGRQTYEQYF. The CDR3 region has the DNA TGTGCCAGCAGTTCCGGACGGCAGACCTACGAGCAGTACTTC.

This clone was seen a few times. The sample carries other DNA sequences with the same CDR3. The chain has TRBV7-9 and TRBJ2-7; TRBD1 aligns across 11 bases. Per germline, CDR1 SEHNR and CDR2 FQNEAQ (reference sequence). CDR3 length: 13 amino acids. Germline trimming cut 5 bases from V and 3 bases from J; bases unmatched to any gene: 0. The CDR3 loop is CASSGTGGYEQYF. CDR3 sequence (DNA): TGTGCCAGCAGCGGGACAGGGGGCTACGAGCAGTACTTC. The full variable domain, its missing parts supplied by reference TRBV7-9 and TRBJ2-7, is DTGVSQNPRHKITKRGQNVTFRCDPISEHNRLYWYRQTLGQGPEFLTYFQNEAQLEKSRLLSDRFSAERPKGSFSTLEIQRTEQGDSAMYLCASSGTGGYEQYFGPGTRLTVT.

J is TRBJ2-1 and V is TRBV6-6; D tentatively fits TRBD1 or TRBD2 (5 bases each). V was cut by 0 bases and J by 3 bases, with 12 bases left in between. The germline gives CDR1 MNHNY, CDR2 SVGAGI (reference sequence). This CDR3 has 16 amino acids. For the CDR3, the DNA is TGTGCCAGCAGTTACTCTATATCGGGGCTCTACAATGAGCAGTTCTTC. Translated, it gives CASSYSISGLYNEQFF.

V usage is TRBV9 and J usage is TRBJ2-7; 9 positions agree with TRBD1. Germline lookup yields CDR1 SGDLS and CDR2 YYNGEE. The ends lost 4 bases at V and 3 bases at J; junction bases unmatched: 5. The CDR3 length is 14 residues. Written as DNA, the CDR3 is TGTGCCAGCAGCCCAAGACAGGGGGTCTACGAGCAGTACTTC. It yields the protein CASSPRQGVYEQYF.

The rearrangement links TRBV6-5 to TRBJ2-7, with D possibly matching TRBD1 (5 bases). Germline assignment: CDR1 MNHEY and CDR2 SVGAGI. The V end was cut by 6 bases, the J end by 4 bases, with 10 bases between. This CDR3 is 12 amino acids long. The CDR3 DNA sequence: TGTGCCAGCAGCGCAGGGTTGTACGAGCAGTACTTC. Protein product: CASSAGLYEQYF.

The chain recombines TRBV9 with TRBJ1-1; tentatively, D is TRBD1 (5 bases). Deletions cut 3 bases from V and 11 bases from J, with 14 bases between. CDR1 SGDLS and CDR2 YYNGEE come from the germline V gene. This CDR3 is 12 amino acids long. CDR3 loop: CASSADGDRAFF. CDR3 nucleotides: TGTGCCAGCAGCGCCGACGGGGACCGGGCTTTCTTT.

The genes are TRBV11-3 and TRBJ2-7; 8 nucleotides line up with TRBD1. The germline gives CDR1 SGHNT, CDR2 YENEEA. Germline trimming cut 5 bases from V and 3 bases from J; bases unmatched to any gene: 3. The CDR3 is 13 residues long. The CDR3 coding sequence is TGTGCCAGCAGCGCCAGGGGGCGCTACGAGCAGTACTTC. It translates to CASSARGRYEQYF.

The J gene is TRBJ1-1, the V gene TRBV11-2; 8 bases align to TRBD1. Trimming took 1 base from V and 6 from J; bases not matched to a gene: 7. Per germline, CDR1 SGHAT and CDR2 FQNNGV. This CDR3 has 15 amino acids. CDR3 amino acids: CASSLGAGGWAEAFF. Written as DNA, the CDR3 is TGTGCCAGCAGCTTAGGGGCAGGGGGCTGGGCTGAAGCTTTCTTT.

This chain connects TRBV14 to TRBJ1-2; TRBD1 aligns across 8 bases. In germline, CDR1 is SGHDN, CDR2 FVKESK. The CDR3 extends over 15 amino acids. V dropped 2 bases and J dropped 4; count of bases not matched to a gene: 6. For the CDR3, the DNA is TGTGCCAGCAGCCAACCCCGGACAGGGAGCTATGGCTACACCTTC. It codes for CASSQPRTGSYGYTF. The full variable domain, completed using reference TRBV14 and TRBJ1-2, is EAGVTQFPSHSVIEKGQTVTLRCDPISGHDNLYWYRRVMGKEIKFLLHFVKESKQDESGMPNNRFLAERTGGTYSTLKVQPAELEDSGVYFCASSQPRTGSYGYTFGSGTRLTVV.

This clone was observed a single time. Within the sample, other DNA sequences also encode this same CDR3. The chain is built from TRBV27 and TRBJ2-7, with TRBD2 identical over 7 bases. Per the germline V gene, CDR1 is MNHEY and CDR2 is SMNVEV (reference sequence). Trimming took 5 bases from V and 2 from J; bases not matched to a gene: 6. The CDR3 spans 14 residues. As DNA, the CDR3 is TGTGCCAGCAGTCCCACTAGCGATCCCTACGAGCAGTACTTC. Residues: CASSPTSDPYEQYF.

This chain connects TRBV10-3 to TRBJ2-1, with 10 positions matching TRBD2. CDR1 is ENHRY and CDR2 is SYGVKD in the germline V gene. This CDR3 has 17 amino acids. Trimming at V came to 0 bases and at J to 6 bases, leaving 8 bases not matched to a gene. CDR3 sequence (DNA): TGTGCCATCAGTGAGTCAGCTGAGACTAGCGGGTTCAATGAGCAGTTCTTC. It yields the protein CAISESAETSGFNEQFF.

The J gene is TRBJ1-5, the V gene TRBV27; D not certain. V lost 3 bases, J lost 7 bases, and 13 bases lay in between. The germline gives CDR1 MNHEY, CDR2 SMNVEV (reference sequence). The CDR3 sequence is 14 residues long. The DNA of the CDR3 is TGTGCCAGCAGTTTCGTCGCGTTGGGCCAGCCCCAGCATTTT. Translation: CASSFVALGQPQHF.

CDR3 bases: TGCGCCAGCAGCCCCGGACAGGGGTCCCCAGATACGCAGTATTTT. The encoded protein is CASSPGQGSPDTQYF. The V call is TRBV5-1, the J call TRBJ2-3, with TRBD1 matching 9 bases. V lost 4 bases to trimming and J lost 4 bases; unmatched junction nucleotides: 7. The CDR3 is made up of 15 amino acids. Germline V gene sequence: CDR1 SGHRS, CDR2 YFSETQ.

The V call is TRBV7-9, the J call TRBJ2-5; 10 bases fit TRBD2. CDR3 length: 16 residues. CDR1 is SEHNR, CDR2 FQNEAQ, per germline (reference sequence). J gave up 4 bases and V 5 bases, and 10 bases lay outside the gene matches. The CDR3 DNA sequence: TGTGCCAGCAGCGACATAAGGACTAGCGGAAGAGAGACCCAGTACTTC. It specifies CASSDIRTSGRETQYF.

V and J are TRBV4-2 and TRBJ2-5, with D perhaps TRBD1 (6 bases). V lost 1 base and J lost 5, with 14 bases in between. Germline V CDR1 and CDR2: LGHNA, YNFKEQ. The CDR3 contains 15 residues. As DNA, the CDR3 is TGTGCCAGCAGCCAAGTGCTGGGGGCAGCGGAGACCCAGTACTTC. It codes for CASSQVLGAAETQYF.

This clone appeared a single time. This chain links TRBV5-8 with TRBJ2-6; D remains ambiguous. The V gene lost 0 bases and the J gene lost 1 base, with 8 bases spanning the gap. The CDR3 consists of 16 residues. CDR1 SGHTS and CDR2 YDEGEE come from the germline V gene. CDR3 DNA: TGTGCCAGCAGCTTGGACTTGGAATCTGGGGCCAACGTCCTGACTTTC. The encoded protein is CASSLDLESGANVLTF.

As for this clone: The identical CDR3 is also encoded by other nucleotide sequences in the sample. The V call is TRBV7-9, the J call TRBJ2-7, with 9 bases lining up with TRBD2. Trimming at V came to 4 bases and at J to 7 bases, leaving 5 bases not matched to a gene. The CDR3 is 13 amino acids. Germline CDR1 and CDR2: SEHNR and FQNEAQ (reference sequence). CDR3 region: CASSSTTSGEQYF. For the CDR3, the DNA is TGTGCCAGCAGCTCGACGACTAGCGGAGAGCAGTACTTC.

V and J are TRBV5-4 and TRBJ2-7, with TRBD1 matching 10 bases. The CDR3 contains 12 residues. Germline trimming cut 5 bases from V and 11 bases from J; bases unmatched to any gene: 7. Germline CDR1 reads SGHNT; CDR2 reads YYREEE (reference sequence). In DNA, the CDR3 is TGTGCCAGCAGGACCGGGACAGGGGCGAAGTACTTC. Translation: CASRTGTGAKYF.

This chain connects TRBV7-8 to TRBJ2-2, with 13 bases lining up with TRBD2. This CDR3 has 17 residues. V was pared by 6 bases and J by 6 bases, with 10 bases of the junction left unmatched. Germline CDR1 is SGHVS and CDR2 is FQNEAQ. CDR3 coding DNA: TGTGCCAGCAGTCCCGGACTAGCGGGAGTTACGTCCGGGGAGCTGTTTTTT. Its translation: CASSPGLAGVTSGELFF.

CDR3: CAWGKTGSNEQFF. The CDR3 bases are TGTGCCTGGGGCAAGACAGGGTCCAATGAGCAGTTCTTC. The rearrangement joins TRBV30 to TRBJ2-1, with 7 bases matching TRBD1. There are 13 residues in the CDR3. The trim removed 5 bases at V and 6 bases at J, leaving 7 bases unmatched. Germline lookup yields CDR1 GTSNPN and CDR2 SVGIG (reference sequence).

The rearrangement uses TRBV21-1 and TRBJ2-7; the table's D call TRBD1 went unverified against the DNA. TRBV21-1 is tagged as a pseudogene. The CDR3 covers 14 residues. CDR3 in amino acids: CASSGVRGAYEQYF. The CDR3 DNA follows: TGTGCCAGCAGCGGAGTCAGGGGGGCCTACGAGCAGTACTTC.